This TCR beta chain derives from a study of blood T cell repertoires in COVID-19. As for the study in general: Samples came from the United States, Italy and Spain, spanning acute and convalescent COVID-19. Sources were T cells, B-cell-depleted T cells, or PBMCs; the material itself was cDNA or gDNA.

In the original workflow: Amplification from reference gene primers served as the basis for estimated nucleated cell counts. TCRdb's copy holds only in-frame clones and misses some; the assay was immunoSEQ multiplex PCR. V and J calls and clone size are as listed in that table; D and trimming were resolved from the DNA. The sample consists of 68,000 or so clones, approximately 80% of them appearing once. The material sequenced was peripheral blood. The TCR was taken from a human donor in a cohort sampled during active COVID-19.

DNA for the CDR3: TGTGCCACCAGCAGAGGTGACAGAAACTACGAGCAGTACTTC. Translation gives CATSRGDRNYEQYF. The chain is built from TRBV15 and TRBJ2-7; tentatively, D is TRBD1 (5 bases). The CDR3 spans 14 residues. V was clipped by 1 base and J by 3 bases, with 10 bases between them. Germline-derived CDR1 and CDR2 are LNHNV and YYDKDF (reference sequence). The complete variable domain, with remaining parts taken from reference TRBV15 and TRBJ2-7, reads DAMVIQNPRYQVTQFGKPVTLSCSQTLNHNVMYWYQQKSSQAPKLLFHYYDKDFNNEADTPDNFQSRRPNTSFCFLDIRSPGLGDTAMYLCATSRGDRNYEQYFGPGTRLTVT.